These T cell receptor beta chains were read from a single sample in a study of T cells in Graves' hyperthyroidism and ophthalmopathy. TCRdb reprocessed the multiplex PCR reads with MiXCR, giving one entry per CDR3 protein. Among roughly 400,000 distinct CDR3 sequences, 15% to 19% were seen once, and the ten largest hold 25% to 35%. Sequences were obtained from blood. These receptors were taken from a woman younger than 30 with Graves' hyperthyroidism that later progressed to Graves' ophthalmopathy. Both conserved end residues are part of each CDR3. D genes are given only for firm matches. Size values are once, few and many counts, or a class for expanded clones, and some rows have none.

NA	TRBV5-1	TRBJ2-7	TRBD1	CASSPRQGASFEQYF	TGCGCCAGCAGCCCAAGACAGGGGGCGTCGTTTGAGCAGTACTTC
few	TRBV27	TRBJ2-3	NA	CASRHHPDTQYF	TGTGCCAGCAGGCATCATCCAGATACGCAGTATTTT
many	TRBV18	TRBJ1-3	TRBD1	CASSEGQGSSGNTIYF	TGTGCCAGCTCGGAGGGACAGGGGAGCTCTGGAAACACCATATATTTT
NA	TRBV9	TRBJ2-7	TRBD1	CASSVEGTVSYEQYF	TGTGCCAGCAGCGTAGAGGGGACAGTCTCCTACGAGCAGTACTTC
few	TRBV19	TRBJ2-1	TRBD2	CASSTLGLAGVEQFF	TGTGCCAGTAGTACCCTGGGACTAGCGGGAGTGGAGCAGTTCTTC
many	TRBV2	TRBJ2-1	NA	CASSYGGITYNEQFF	TGTGCCAGCAGTTACGGCGGGATTACCTACAATGAGCAGTTCTTC
few	TRBV12-3/TRBV12-4	TRBJ2-1	TRBD2	CAISGRAHNEQFF	TGTGCCATCAGCGGGAGGGCCCACAATGAGCAGTTCTTC
NA	TRBV11-3	TRBJ2-7	TRBD2	CASSTGLANEQYF	TGTGCCAGCAGCACGGGACTAGCGAACGAGCAGTACTTC
many	TRBV13	TRBJ2-2	TRBD1	CASSPQTGANTGELFF	TGTGCCAGCAGCCCGCAAACAGGGGCGAACACCGGGGAGCTGTTTTTT
few	TRBV20-1	TRBJ1-4	NA	CSALEEKLFF	TGCAGTGCGTTGGAAGAAAAACTGTTTTTT
few	TRBV14	TRBJ2-7	NA	CASSQGSGSWYEQYF	TGTGCCAGCAGCCAAGGGTCGGGGTCATGGTACGAGCAGTACTTC
NA	TRBV4-1	TRBJ2-1	TRBD2	CASSQDGDGSGRDEQFF	TGCGCCAGCAGCCAAGATGGGGATGGTAGCGGGAGGGATGAGCAGTTCTTC
many	TRBV27	TRBJ2-7	NA	CASNPSQIPYEQYF	TGTGCCAGCAACCCGTCTCAGATCCCCTACGAGCAGTACTTC
many	TRBV2	TRBJ2-5	TRBD2	CASSERWGGKETQYF	TGTGCCAGCAGTGAACGCTGGGGGGGTAAGGAGACCCAGTACTTC
many	TRBV3-1	TRBJ2-1	TRBD2	CASSVDGTSGNEQFF	TGTGCCAGCAGTGTCGATGGGACTAGCGGAAATGAGCAGTTCTTC
once	TRBV6-9	TRBJ2-1	TRBD1	CASSYTAGTAFREQFF	TGTGCCAGCAGTTACACCGCCGGGACAGCATTCCGGGAGCAGTTCTTC
few	TRBV27	TRBJ1-2	NA	CASSPGRTNTYGYTF	TGTGCCAGCAGTCCTGGACGCACGAACACCTATGGCTACACCTTC
many	TRBV27	TRBJ1-4	NA	CASSLYGGSGTPNEKLFF	TGTGCCAGCAGTTTATATGGGGGGAGTGGGACACCCAATGAAAAACTGTTTTTT
few	TRBV29-1	TRBJ2-3	NA	CSVVARRAGGTQYF	TGCAGCGTTGTGGCCCGTAGGGCCGGCGGTACGCAGTATTTT
few	TRBV20-1	TRBJ1-3	NA	CSASQGSRVGNTIYF	TGCAGTGCTAGTCAAGGGTCGAGGGTTGGAAACACCATATATTTT
many	TRBV18	TRBJ2-7	NA	CASSPPLAREQYF	TGTGCCAGCTCACCACCGCTAGCGAGGGAGCAGTACTTC
many	TRBV4-3	TRBJ2-6	TRBD2	CASSQDGRAGANVLTF	TGCGCCAGCAGCCAAGATGGGAGGGCTGGGGCCAACGTCCTGACTTTC
few	TRBV7-6	TRBJ2-1	NA	CASSLMGQYNEQFF	TGTGCCAGCAGCCTAATGGGACAATACAATGAGCAGTTCTTC
NA	TRBV5-5	TRBJ1-4	TRBD1	CASTKGDTGVRNEKLFF	TGTGCCAGCACCAAGGGGGATACAGGGGTGAGAAATGAAAAACTGTTTTTT
many	TRBV5-1	TRBJ1-1	TRBD1	CASSRTGGISANTEAFF	TGCGCCAGCAGCCGAACAGGGGGCATAAGTGCGAACACTGAAGCTTTCTTT
many	TRBV27	TRBJ2-7	TRBD2	CASSLTSGGSYEQYF	TGTGCCAGCAGCCTGACTAGCGGGGGATCCTACGAGCAGTACTTC
NA	TRBV6-1	TRBJ2-1	TRBD2	CASSDWLAGGSYNEQFF	TGTGCCAGCAGTGATTGGCTAGCGGGGGGATCCTACAATGAGCAGTTCTTC
NA	TRBV20-1	TRBJ1-1	NA	CSARDRGPQTEAFF	TGCAGTGCTAGAGATAGGGGCCCACAGACTGAAGCTTTCTTT
few	TRBV5-5	TRBJ2-7	NA	CASSIRWGQGIEQYF	TGTGCCAGCAGCATCCGGTGGGGCCAGGGGATCGAGCAGTACTTC
many	TRBV28	TRBJ2-3	TRBD2	CASSLLRSGAPSTDTQYF	TGTGCCAGCAGTTTATTACGGAGCGGGGCCCCTAGCACAGATACGCAGTATTTT
many	TRBV28	TRBJ2-1	NA	CASSLLDAGTVDNEQFF	TGTGCCAGCAGCTTGTTAGATGCGGGAACCGTAGACAATGAGCAGTTCTTC
many	TRBV6-1	TRBJ2-3	TRBD2	CASSSGTSGRGGYTQYF	TGTGCCAGCAGTTCCGGGACTAGCGGGAGGGGTGGATATACGCAGTATTTT
NA	TRBV24-1	TRBJ2-3	NA	CATSAQGSTDTQYF	TGTGCCACCAGTGCTCAGGGTAGCACAGATACGCAGTATTTT
many	TRBV10-3	TRBJ2-1	TRBD2	CAISEGAGAGGSDEQFF	TGTGCCATCAGTGAGGGTGCGGGAGCGGGGGGTTCCGATGAGCAGTTCTTC
many	TRBV3-1	TRBJ2-3	TRBD2	CAGSLTSGSDTQYF	TGTGCCGGCAGCCTGACTAGCGGGAGTGATACGCAGTATTTT
many	TRBV2	TRBJ2-7	TRBD2	CASSASGRYEQYF	TGTGCCAGCAGTGCTAGCGGGAGGTACGAGCAGTACTTC
many	TRBV24-1	TRBJ1-5	TRBD1	CATSDLHGQGDQPQHF	TGTGCCACCAGTGATTTGCACGGACAGGGGGATCAGCCCCAGCATTTT
many	TRBV7-2	TRBJ1-5	NA	CASSLMGGEQPQHF	TGTGCCAGCAGCTTAATGGGGGGCGAACAGCCCCAGCATTTT
few	TRBV29-1	TRBJ2-7	TRBD2	CSVGTSGRVYEQYF	TGCAGCGTTGGGACTAGCGGGAGGGTCTACGAGCAGTACTTC
many	TRBV10-3	TRBJ2-5	TRBD2	CAIGGLAGEETQYF	TGTGCCATCGGGGGACTAGCGGGAGAAGAGACCCAGTACTTC